Listed below are T cell receptor beta chains from one sample, sequenced in a study of response to subunit inactivated influenza vaccine. MiXCR was run by TCRdb on the RT-PCR reads, yielding one entry per CDR3 protein. The sample has a few hundred thousand distinct CDR3 sequences, about 10% seen once. This sample was shared with a second study, whose subject was T cells expressing NK-cell markers.

Sequencing used PBMCs from blood, obtained on the day of vaccination. All receptors derive from a man in his fifties who received an inactivated influenza vaccine. CDR3s include the opening cysteine and the closing phenylalanine or tryptophan. D genes are given only for firm matches. Only part of the rows carry a size: once, few, many, or a class if the clone is expanded.

TRBJ2-7 | TRBV10-3 | many | . | CAISVPDSYEQYF | TGTGCCATCAGTGTTCCGGATTCCTACGAGCAGTACTTC
TRBJ2-5 | TRBV20-1 | . | . | CSATSKGLADRETQYF | TGCAGTGCTACCTCAAAGGGGCTAGCGGACAGGGAGACCCAGTACTTC
TRBJ2-1 | TRBV20-1 | few | TRBD2 | CSAQLAGRYNEQFF | TGCAGTGCTCAACTAGCGGGCCGTTACAATGAGCAGTTCTTC
TRBJ2-1 | TRBV20-1 | many | . | CSARKPNYGGSSEQFF | TGCAGTGCTAGAAAACCGAACTACGGAGGGTCTAGTGAGCAGTTCTTC
TRBJ2-1 | TRBV12-3/TRBV12-4 | . | TRBD2 | CASRRSGGAGEQFF | TGTGCCAGCAGGCGCAGCGGGGGGGCGGGTGAGCAGTTCTTC
TRBJ2-7 | TRBV15 | . | . | CATSREKGLINYEQYF | TGTGCCACCAGCAGAGAAAAGGGATTAATCAACTACGAGCAGTACTTC
TRBJ2-2 | TRBV10-3 | many | TRBD2 | CAIFPGLAGVSNTGELFF | TGTGCCATATTTCCCGGACTAGCGGGAGTTTCGAACACCGGGGAGCTGTTTTTT
TRBJ2-5 | TRBV30 | . | . | CACTQGNQETQYF | TGTGCCTGTACACAGGGAAACCAAGAGACCCAGTACTTC
TRBJ2-6 | TRBV28 | . | . | CASATPRLANVLTF | TGTGCCAGCGCTACCCCGAGATTGGCCAACGTCCTGACTTTC
TRBJ1-5 | TRBV7-2 | . | TRBD1 | CASSSQGRSNQPQHF | TGTGCCAGCAGCTCACAGGGGCGAAGCAATCAGCCCCAGCATTTT
TRBJ1-2 | TRBV4-1 | many | . | CASSRSGEIGGYTF | TGCGCCAGCAGCCGAAGCGGTGAAATCGGTGGCTACACCTTC